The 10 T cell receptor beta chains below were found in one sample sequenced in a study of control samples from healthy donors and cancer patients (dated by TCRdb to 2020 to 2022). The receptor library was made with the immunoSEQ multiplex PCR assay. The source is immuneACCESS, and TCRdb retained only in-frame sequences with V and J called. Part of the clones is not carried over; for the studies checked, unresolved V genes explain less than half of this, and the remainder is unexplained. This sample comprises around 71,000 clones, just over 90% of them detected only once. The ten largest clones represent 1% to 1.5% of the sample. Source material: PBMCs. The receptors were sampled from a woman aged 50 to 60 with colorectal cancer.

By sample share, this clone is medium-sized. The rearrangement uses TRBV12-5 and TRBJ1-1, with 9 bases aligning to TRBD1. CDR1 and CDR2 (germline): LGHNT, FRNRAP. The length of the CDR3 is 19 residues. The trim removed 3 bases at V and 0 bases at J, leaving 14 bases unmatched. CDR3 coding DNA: TGTGCTAGTGGTTTTATAGTCAACAGGGGGCTCCTAATGAACACTGAAGCTTTCTTT. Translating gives CASGFIVNRGLLMNTEAFF.

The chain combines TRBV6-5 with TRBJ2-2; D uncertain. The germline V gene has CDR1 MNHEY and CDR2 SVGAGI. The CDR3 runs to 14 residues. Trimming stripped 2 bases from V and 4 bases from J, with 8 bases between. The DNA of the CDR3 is TGTGCCAGCAGTTACGGACCACGCACCGGGGAGCTGTTTTTT. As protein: CASSYGPRTGELFF.

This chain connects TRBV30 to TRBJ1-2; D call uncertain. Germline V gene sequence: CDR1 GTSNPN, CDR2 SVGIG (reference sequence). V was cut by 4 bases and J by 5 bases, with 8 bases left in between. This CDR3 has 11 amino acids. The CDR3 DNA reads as TGTGCCTGGACCACCGAATATGGCTACACCTTC. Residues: CAWTTEYGYTF.

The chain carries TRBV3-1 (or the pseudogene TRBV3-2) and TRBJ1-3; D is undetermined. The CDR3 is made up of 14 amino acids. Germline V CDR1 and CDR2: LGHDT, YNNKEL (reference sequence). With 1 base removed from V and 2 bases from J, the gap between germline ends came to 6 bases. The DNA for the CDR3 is TGTGCCAGCAGCCAAGCAGGCCCTGGAAACACCATATATTTT. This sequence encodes CASSQAGPGNTIYF.

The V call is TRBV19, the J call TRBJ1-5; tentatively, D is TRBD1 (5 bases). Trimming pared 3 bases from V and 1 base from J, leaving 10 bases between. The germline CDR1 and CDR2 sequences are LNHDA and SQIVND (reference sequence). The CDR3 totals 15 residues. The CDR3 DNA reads TGTGCCAGTAGTATGACAGATAAGAGCAATCAGCCCCAGCATTTT. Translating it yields CASSMTDKSNQPQHF.

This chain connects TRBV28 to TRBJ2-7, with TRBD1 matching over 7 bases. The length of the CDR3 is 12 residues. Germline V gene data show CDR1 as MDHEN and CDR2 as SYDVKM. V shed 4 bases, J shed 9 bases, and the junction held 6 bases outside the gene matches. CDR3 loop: CASSYRDRAQYF. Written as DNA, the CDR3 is TGTGCCAGCAGTTATAGGGACAGAGCGCAGTACTTC.

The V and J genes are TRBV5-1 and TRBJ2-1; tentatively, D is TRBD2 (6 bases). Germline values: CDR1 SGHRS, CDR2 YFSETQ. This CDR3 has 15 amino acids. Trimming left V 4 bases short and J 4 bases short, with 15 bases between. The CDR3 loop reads CASSRSGGEYNEQFF. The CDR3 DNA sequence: TGCGCCAGCAGCAGGAGTGGCGGGGAGTACAATGAGCAGTTCTTC.

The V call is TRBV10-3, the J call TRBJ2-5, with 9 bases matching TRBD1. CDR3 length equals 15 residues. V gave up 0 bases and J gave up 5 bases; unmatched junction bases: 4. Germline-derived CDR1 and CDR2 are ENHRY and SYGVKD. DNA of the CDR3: TGTGCCATCAGTGAGTCGACAGGGACAGGGGAGACCCAGTACTTC. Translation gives CAISESTGTGETQYF.

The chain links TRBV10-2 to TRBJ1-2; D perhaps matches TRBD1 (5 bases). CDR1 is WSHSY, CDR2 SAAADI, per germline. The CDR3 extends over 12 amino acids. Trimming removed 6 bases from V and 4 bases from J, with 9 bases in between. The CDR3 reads CASSDGTYGYTF. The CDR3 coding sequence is TGCGCCAGCAGCGACGGGACCTATGGCTACACCTTC.

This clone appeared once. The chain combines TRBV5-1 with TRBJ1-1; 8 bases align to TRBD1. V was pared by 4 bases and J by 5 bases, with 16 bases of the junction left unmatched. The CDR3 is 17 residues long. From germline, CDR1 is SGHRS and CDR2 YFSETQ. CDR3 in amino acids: CASSPRGSGGSATEAFF. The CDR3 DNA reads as TGCGCCAGCAGCCCACGAGGGTCAGGGGGCTCGGCAACTGAAGCTTTCTTT.